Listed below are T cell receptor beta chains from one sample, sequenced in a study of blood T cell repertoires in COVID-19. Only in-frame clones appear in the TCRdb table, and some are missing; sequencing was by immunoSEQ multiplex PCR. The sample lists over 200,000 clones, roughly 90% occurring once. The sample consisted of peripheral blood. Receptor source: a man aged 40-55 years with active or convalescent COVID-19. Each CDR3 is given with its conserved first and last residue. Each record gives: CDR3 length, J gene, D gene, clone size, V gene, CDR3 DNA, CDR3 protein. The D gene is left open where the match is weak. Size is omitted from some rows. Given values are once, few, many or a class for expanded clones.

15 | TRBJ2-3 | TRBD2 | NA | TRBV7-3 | TGTGCCAGCAGCTTCACTAGCGGGGCCACAGATACGCAGTATTTT | CASSFTSGATDTQYF
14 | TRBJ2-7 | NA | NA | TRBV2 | TGTGCCAGCGTAATCGGACTGATAGACTACGAGCAGTACTTC | CASVIGLIDYEQYF
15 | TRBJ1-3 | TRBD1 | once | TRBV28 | TGTGCCAGCAGTTCGACAGGGTTGTTTTTGAACACCATATATTTT | CASSSTGLFLNTIYF
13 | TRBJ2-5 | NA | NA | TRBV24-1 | TGTGCCACCAGTGATTGGGACTCAGGGACCCAGTACTTC | CATSDWDSGTQYF
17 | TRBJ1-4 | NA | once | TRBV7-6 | TGTGCCAGCAGCCCGCGGTGGCAGGGCCCAACTAATGAAAAACTGTTTTTT | CASSPRWQGPTNEKLFF
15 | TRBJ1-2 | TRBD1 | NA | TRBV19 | TGTGCCAGTAGCCTGGGACAGGGGACGAACTATGGCTACACCTTC | CASSLGQGTNYGYTF
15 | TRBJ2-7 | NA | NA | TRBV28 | TGTGCCAGCAGTCACGTAGTACTAGCTACCTACGAGCAGTACTTC | CASSHVVLATYEQYF
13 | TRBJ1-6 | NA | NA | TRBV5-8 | TGTGCCAGCAGCCCCTGGGAGGGTTCACCCCTCCACTTT | CASSPWEGSPLHF
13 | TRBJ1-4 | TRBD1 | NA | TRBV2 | TGTGCCAGCAGTGTCTCACAGGGGGGTCGACTGTTTTTT | CASSVSQGGRLFF
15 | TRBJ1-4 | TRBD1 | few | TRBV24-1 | TGTGCCACCAGTGATCCCGGGACAGGGGTCGAAAAACTGTTTTTT | CATSDPGTGVEKLFF
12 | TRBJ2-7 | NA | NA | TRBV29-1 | TGCAGCGTTGCACAGGACTCCTACGAGCAGTACTTC | CSVAQDSYEQYF
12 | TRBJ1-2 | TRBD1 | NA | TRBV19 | TGTGCCAGTGGACAGGGAGACTATGGCTACACCTTC | CASGQGDYGYTF
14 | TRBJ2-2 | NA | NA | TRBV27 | TGTGCCAGCAGTTGGACTGGAAACACCGGGGAGCTGTTTTTT | CASSWTGNTGELFF
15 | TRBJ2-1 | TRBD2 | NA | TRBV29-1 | TGCAGCGCAAATTCCGGGACTAGGTTCGTCAATGAGCAGTTCTTC | CSANSGTRFVNEQFF
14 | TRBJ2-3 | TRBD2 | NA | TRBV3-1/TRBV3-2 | TGTGCCAGCAGCCAAGGAGCGGGAGTAGATACGCAGTATTTT | CASSQGAGVDTQYF
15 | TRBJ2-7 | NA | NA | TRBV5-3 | TGTGCCAGAAGCTTGGTAGGGTCAGGGATCTACGAGCAGTACTTC | CARSLVGSGIYEQYF
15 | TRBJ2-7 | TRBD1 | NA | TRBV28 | TGTGCCAGCAGACCCGGGACAGGGGTTATCTACGAGCAGTACTTC | CASRPGTGVIYEQYF
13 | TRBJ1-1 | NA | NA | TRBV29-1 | TGCAGCGTTCCTAGAACATTCAACACTGAAGCTTTCTTT | CSVPRTFNTEAFF
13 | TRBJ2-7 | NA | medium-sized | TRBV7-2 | TGTGCCAGCAGCCGGAAGGGGTCTGACGAGCAGTACTTC | CASSRKGSDEQYF
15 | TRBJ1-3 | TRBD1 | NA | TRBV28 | TGTGCCAGCAGAAAAACAGGGGCACTTGGAAACACCATATATTTT | CASRKTGALGNTIYF
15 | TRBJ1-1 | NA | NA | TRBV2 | TGTGCCAGCACCCGGGAAGAAGGATTTCGGACTGAAGCTTTCTTT | CASTREEGFRTEAFF
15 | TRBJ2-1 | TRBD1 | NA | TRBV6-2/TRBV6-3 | TGTGCCAGCAGTCCGACAGGGCTTTCCTACAATGAGCAGTTCTTC | CASSPTGLSYNEQFF
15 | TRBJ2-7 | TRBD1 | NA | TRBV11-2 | TGTGCCAGCAGCCCCCTCCGGGGACAGATCCACGAGCAGTACTTC | CASSPLRGQIHEQYF
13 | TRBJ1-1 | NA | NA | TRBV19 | TGTGCCAGTAGGGACAGTATGAACACTGAAGCTTTCTTT | CASRDSMNTEAFF
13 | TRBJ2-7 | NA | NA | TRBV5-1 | TGCGCCAGCAGCTTCTCAGGGTCCTACGAGCAGTACTTC | CASSFSGSYEQYF
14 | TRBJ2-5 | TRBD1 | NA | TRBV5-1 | TGCGCCAGCAGCCAACAGGGGGTTTGGGAGACCCAGTACTTC | CASSQQGVWETQYF
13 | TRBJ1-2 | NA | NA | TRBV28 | TGTGCCAGCAGCCCCGACAGTAACTATGGCTACACCTTC | CASSPDSNYGYTF
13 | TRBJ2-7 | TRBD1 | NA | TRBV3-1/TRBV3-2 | TGTGCCAGCAGTCGGGACAGGGACGACGAGCAGTACTTC | CASSRDRDDEQYF
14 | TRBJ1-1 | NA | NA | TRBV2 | TGTGCCAGCAGTGACAGGTCTATGAACACTGAAGCTTTCTTT | CASSDRSMNTEAFF
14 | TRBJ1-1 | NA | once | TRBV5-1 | TGCGCCAGCAACTGGGGCCTCATGAACACTGAAGCTTTCTTT | CASNWGLMNTEAFF
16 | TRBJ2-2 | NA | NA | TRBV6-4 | TGTGCCAGCAGTATTACTTGGCCGACGGGCACCGGGGAGCTGTTTTTT | CASSITWPTGTGELFF
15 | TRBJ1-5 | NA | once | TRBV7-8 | TGTGCCAGCAGCTTAGGGTTGGAGGGCTATCAGCCCCAGCATTTT | CASSLGLEGYQPQHF
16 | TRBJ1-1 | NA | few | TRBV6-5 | TGTGCCAGCAGTTACCACGGGGGGCTGATGAACACTGAAGCTTTCTTT | CASSYHGGLMNTEAFF
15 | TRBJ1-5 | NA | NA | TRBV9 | TGTGCCAGCAGCGTCGGACTTTCTAGCAATCAGCCCCAGCATTTT | CASSVGLSSNQPQHF
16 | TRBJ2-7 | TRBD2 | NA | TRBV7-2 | TGTGCCAGCAGCTTTAATCCGGGACTAGCGGGGGAGGAGCAGTACTTC | CASSFNPGLAGEEQYF
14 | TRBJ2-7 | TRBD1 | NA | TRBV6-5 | TGTGCCAGCAGAGGGACAGCCTACTGGTCCGAGCAGTACTTC | CASRGTAYWSEQYF
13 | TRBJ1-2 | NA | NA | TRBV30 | TGTGCCTGGAGAGAGACGACTTACTATGGCTACACCTTC | CAWRETTYYGYTF
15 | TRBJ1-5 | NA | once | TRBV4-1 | TGCGCCAGCAGCCCGAATCATAGGAGGGATCAGCCCCAGCATTTT | CASSPNHRRDQPQHF
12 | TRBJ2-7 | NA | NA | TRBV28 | TGTGCCAGCAGTCTCCACTTGGAGGAGCAGTACTTC | CASSLHLEEQYF
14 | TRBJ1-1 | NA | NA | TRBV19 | TGTGCCAGTAGTATAGGAGGGGGGAACACTGAAGCTTTCTTT | CASSIGGGNTEAFF
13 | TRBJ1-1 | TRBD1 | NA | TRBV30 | TGTGCCTGGAATGGACAGGGATACACTGAAGCTTTCTTT | CAWNGQGYTEAFF
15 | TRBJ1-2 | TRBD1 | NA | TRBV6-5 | TGTGCCAGCAGTTCCAACAGGGGCTGGAGCTATGGCTACACCTTC | CASSSNRGWSYGYTF
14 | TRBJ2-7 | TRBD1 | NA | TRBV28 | TGTGCCAGCAGACGACAGGGGGATTCCTACGAGCAGTACTTC | CASRRQGDSYEQYF
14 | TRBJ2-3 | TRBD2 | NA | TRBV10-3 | TGTGCCATCAAGCGGGAAGGGGGCACAGATACGCAGTATTTT | CAIKREGGTDTQYF
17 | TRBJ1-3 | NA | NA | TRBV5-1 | TGCGCCAGCAGCCCCGGGTCAGGGGCCCTTTCTGGAAACACCATATATTTT | CASSPGSGALSGNTIYF
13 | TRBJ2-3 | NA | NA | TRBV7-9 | TGTGCCAGCAGCTTAGGGACAGCAGATACGCAGTATTTT | CASSLGTADTQYF
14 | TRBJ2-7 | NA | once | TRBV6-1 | TGTGCCAGCAGTGAGGGGGGAAGCTCCTACGAGCAGTACTTC | CASSEGGSSYEQYF
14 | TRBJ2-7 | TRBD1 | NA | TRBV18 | TGTGCCAGCTCACATGGCGACAGGGGCTACGAGCAGTACTTC | CASSHGDRGYEQYF
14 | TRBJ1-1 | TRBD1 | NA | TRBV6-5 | TGTGCCAGCAGCAAACGACAGGGCGGCACTGAAGCTTTCTTT | CASSKRQGGTEAFF
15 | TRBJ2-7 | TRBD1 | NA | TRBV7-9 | TGTGCCAGCAGCTTACAAGGGGGCAGTTCCTACGAGCAGTACTTC | CASSLQGGSSYEQYF
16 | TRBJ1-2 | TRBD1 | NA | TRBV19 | TGTGCCAGTAGTTCGACCGGGACAGGGTATACCTATGGCTACACCTTC | CASSSTGTGYTYGYTF
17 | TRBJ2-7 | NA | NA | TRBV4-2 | TGTGCCAGCAGCCCAGACCGTATTGGGACTCTCGGGAACGAGCAGTACTTC | CASSPDRIGTLGNEQYF
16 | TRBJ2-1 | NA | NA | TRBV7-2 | TGTGCCAGCAGCTTAGTTGGAGGACCTGCGGGCAATGAGCAGTTCTTC | CASSLVGGPAGNEQFF
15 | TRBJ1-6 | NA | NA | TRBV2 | TGTGCCAGCAGTGAAGGTTCAGGGGTTGGTTCACCCCTCCACTTT | CASSEGSGVGSPLHF
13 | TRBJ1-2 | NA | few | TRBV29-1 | TGCAGCGGTGGGGAGGGGGGTAGATATGGCTACACCTTC | CSGGEGGRYGYTF
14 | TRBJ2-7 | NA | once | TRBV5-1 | TGCGCCAGCAGCTTTGTCGCGAGCTCCTACGAGCAGTACTTC | CASSFVASSYEQYF
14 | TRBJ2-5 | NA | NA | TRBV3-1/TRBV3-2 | TGTGCCAGCAGCCAAGATCTCCTTCAAGAGACCCAGTACTTC | CASSQDLLQETQYF